The 26 T cell receptor beta chains below all came from one sample that was sequenced in a study of T cell changes during pregnancy in multiple sclerosis. Clones were sequenced by immunoSEQ multiplex PCR, and TCRdb holds only the in-frame ones, with some missing. The repertoire holds roughly 110,000 clones, with 85% to 95% as singletons. The sample in question was peripheral blood, obtained in the third trimester of pregnancy. These receptors all stem from a female donor in good health, enrolled as a control in a pregnancy study.

The chain uses TRBV10-3 and TRBJ2-3; 7 bases match TRBD1. The V segment lost 0 bases and the J segment 2 bases; nucleotides outside the gene matches: 5. CDR3 length equals 16 residues. Per germline, CDR1 ENHRY and CDR2 SYGVKD. CDR3 residues: CAISESRQGITDTQYF. The CDR3 DNA is TGTGCCATCAGTGAGTCCCGACAGGGAATCACAGATACGCAGTATTTT.

The chain uses TRBV19 and TRBJ2-1; 13 bases line up with TRBD2. This CDR3 region has 15 residues. V gave up 6 bases and J gave up 5 bases; unmatched junction bases: 4. The V gene's germline CDR1 is LNHDA and CDR2 SQIVND (reference sequence). The CDR3 DNA sequence: TGTGCCAGTAGCCAAGGACTAGCGGGGGACAATGAGCAGTTCTTC. It codes for CASSQGLAGDNEQFF. Variable domain in full (rest from reference TRBV19 and TRBJ2-1): DGGITQSPKYLFRKEGQNVTLSCEQNLNHDAMYWYRQDPGQGLRLIYYSQIVNDFQKGDIAEGYSVSREKKESFPLTVTSAQKNPTAFYLCASSQGLAGDNEQFFGPGTRLTVL.

The chain joins TRBV4-3 to TRBJ1-1, with D possibly being TRBD1 (6 bases). Looked up from germline, CDR1 is LGHNA and CDR2 is YSLEER. This CDR3 has 16 amino acids. Trimming removed 0 bases from V and 7 bases from J, with 18 bases in between. The CDR3, as DNA: TGCGCCAGCAGCCAAGATGGCAGGGGAGCCTTTATTGAAGCTTTCTTT. Translated, it gives CASSQDGRGAFIEAFF.

In this sample, this clone turned up once. The chain links TRBV5-8 to TRBJ1-6; no reliable D call. Trimming removed 5 bases at V and 7 bases at J, with 16 bases between. CDR1 SGHTS and CDR2 YDEGEE come from the germline V gene. This CDR3 has 15 residues. CDR3 in DNA: TGTGCCAGCAGGTACCAGAAGAATTGGAATTCACCCCTCCACTTT. Residues: CASRYQKNWNSPLHF.

The V and J genes are TRBV11-3 and TRBJ1-3; no firm D call. The germline CDR1 and CDR2 sequences are SGHNT and YENEEA. This CDR3 is built from 15 residues. V lost 1 base to trimming and J lost 0 bases, with 7 bases between them. The CDR3 sequence is CASSLAGTSGNTIYF. The CDR3, as DNA: TGTGCCAGCAGCTTAGCCGGTACCTCTGGAAACACCATATATTTT.

This clone was observed a few times. The J gene is TRBJ1-1, the V gene TRBV9; D perhaps matches TRBD1 (6 bases). The CDR3 contains 13 residues. V lost 4 bases and J lost 6, with 13 bases in between. Germline V gene lookup returns CDR1 SGDLS and CDR2 YYNGEE. The CDR3 is CASSPLNRAEAFF. The CDR3 DNA reads as TGTGCCAGCAGCCCACTCAACAGGGCTGAAGCTTTCTTT.

The count of this clone is one. This rearrangement joins TRBV7-9 to TRBJ1-3; 7 bases are a match to TRBD1. This CDR3 comprises 15 residues. J lost 4 bases, V lost 5 bases, and 8 bases had no gene match. Germline CDR1 reads SEHNR; CDR2 reads FQNEAQ (reference sequence). CDR3 loop: CASSQTGIRGNTIYF. The CDR3 DNA is TGTGCCAGCAGCCAGACAGGGATCCGGGGAAACACCATATATTTT.

The chain uses TRBV7-3 and TRBJ2-2; 15 bases match TRBD2. CDR3 length: 18 amino acids. CDR1 is SGHTA and CDR2 is FQGTGA in the germline V gene. The V gene end was trimmed by 5 bases and the J gene end by 1 base; junction bases not matched to a gene: 5. The CDR3 DNA sequence: TGTGCCAGCAGCCTCCCGGGACTAGCGGGGGGGAACACCGGGGAGCTGTTTTTT. Translated, it gives CASSLPGLAGGNTGELFF.

The J gene is TRBJ1-1, the V gene TRBV6-5; possible D gene TRBD1, 6 bases. The V end was cut by 5 bases, the J end by 1 base, with 8 bases between. The CDR3 length is 13 residues. CDR1 and CDR2 from the germline V gene are MNHEY and SVGAGI. Here the CDR3 DNA reads TGTGCCAGCAGTCAACAGGGGAACACTGAAGCTTTCTTT. It is translated as CASSQQGNTEAFF.

This chain uses TRBV7-8 with TRBJ2-1, with 10 bases matching TRBD1. V lost 5 bases, J lost 3 bases, and 7 bases stayed unmatched. The CDR3 runs 16 residues. The V gene's germline CDR1 is SGHVS and CDR2 FQNEAQ. CDR3 residues: CASSQDRGGIYNEQFF. DNA for the CDR3: TGTGCCAGCAGCCAGGACAGGGGGGGTATCTACAATGAGCAGTTCTTC.

The chain couples TRBV27 to TRBJ1-2, with 7 bases fitting TRBD1. Trimming removed 3 bases from V and 4 bases from J; junction bases left unmatched: 8. The CDR3 is made up of 15 amino acids. CDR1 is MNHEY and CDR2 is SMNVEV in the germline V gene (reference sequence). CDR3 residues: CASSFKGASRYGYTF. CDR3 bases: TGTGCCAGCAGTTTTAAGGGGGCGTCCCGCTATGGCTACACCTTC.

This clone has a single count. The chain employs TRBV7-2 and TRBJ2-7, with D possibly matching TRBD1 (5 bases). This CDR3 is built from 12 residues. Trimming took off 3 bases at V and 3 bases at J, with 6 bases between the two ends. From germline, CDR1 is SGHTA and CDR2 FQGNSA. In DNA form, the CDR3 reads TGTGCCAGCAGCTTTGACAGCTACGAGCAGTACTTC. This codes for CASSFDSYEQYF.

The chain has TRBV5-1 and TRBJ2-3, with D tentatively TRBD1 (6 bases). V lost 3 bases and J 2 bases, leaving 13 bases between the germline ends. The CDR3 extends over 15 amino acids. Germline-derived CDR1 and CDR2 are SGHRS and YFSETQ. The CDR3 region has the DNA TGCGCCAGCAGCTATATGAGGGGGAACACAGATACGCAGTATTTT. It codes for CASSYMRGNTDTQYF.

The rearrangement links TRBV7-2 to TRBJ1-3; 8 nucleotides align to TRBD1. The V segment lost 2 bases and the J segment 2 bases; nucleotides outside the gene matches: 14. This CDR3 region has 19 residues. Germline V lookup: CDR1 SGHTA, CDR2 FQGNSA. For the CDR3, the DNA is TGTGCCAGCAGCTTATTAGGGCCCTACTCGACAGGGGCTGGAAACACCATATATTTT. As protein: CASSLLGPYSTGAGNTIYF.

This rearrangement joins TRBV23-1 to TRBJ2-4, with D possibly TRBD2 on 5 matching bases. TRBV23-1 is assigned to the ORF class and has an uncertain function. The germline V and J ends were trimmed by 3 bases and 0 bases, with 18 bases remaining between them. The CDR3 extends over 18 amino acids. Written as DNA, the CDR3 is TGCGCCAGCAGTCATCCCTTTCAGGTGAGGGAAGCCAAAAACATTCAGTACTTC. Translation: CASSHPFQVREAKNIQYF.

The chain uses TRBV6-6 and TRBJ1-2; TRBD1 is a possible D gene (6 bases). Trimming removed 6 bases at V and 3 bases at J, with 11 bases between. The CDR3 has 13 amino acids. Per the germline V gene, CDR1 is MNHNY and CDR2 is SVGAGI (reference sequence). The CDR3 bases are TGTGCCAGCAGGACAGGAGATGACTATGGCTACACCTTC. It is translated as CASRTGDDYGYTF.

The chain links TRBV27 to TRBJ2-7; perhaps TRBD2 as D (5 bases). The V gene's germline CDR1 is MNHEY and CDR2 SMNVEV (reference sequence). The V end was cut by 2 bases, the J end by 6 bases, with 5 bases between. CDR3 length: 11 amino acids. The CDR3 DNA sequence: TGTGCCAGCAGTTTACGGGGCGAGCAGTACTTC. Its translation is CASSLRGEQYF.

The chain joins TRBV5-3 to TRBJ1-2; D call uncertain. TRBV5-3 is placed among ORFs of uncertain function. V shed 2 bases and J shed 5 bases, with 4 bases lying between them. The CDR3 spans 11 residues. The DNA for the CDR3 is TGTGCCAGAAGCTTACGGTATGGCTACACCTTC. Translated: CARSLRYGYTF.

The rearrangement links TRBV15 to TRBJ2-7; possible D gene TRBD2, 6 bases. Per germline, CDR1 LNHNV and CDR2 YYDKDF (reference sequence). This CDR3 has 14 amino acids. V was pared by 4 bases and J by 0 bases, with 10 bases between. As DNA, the CDR3 is TGTGCCACCAGCATGCGGGACGGCTCCTACGAGCAGTACTTC. Translation gives CATSMRDGSYEQYF.

The V gene is TRBV5-1, the J gene TRBJ2-7; 7 bases agree with TRBD1. J gave up 3 bases and V 0 bases, and 3 bases lay outside the gene matches. This CDR3 contains 14 residues. The germline V gene encodes CDR1 SGHRS and CDR2 YFSETQ. Here the CDR3 DNA reads TGCGCCAGCAGCTTGGGGGACAGTCACTACGAGCAGTACTTC. Translated: CASSLGDSHYEQYF. Full variable domain (rest looked up from reference TRBV5-1 and TRBJ2-7): KAGVTQTPRYLIKTRGQQVTLSCSPISGHRSVSWYQQTPGQGLQFLFEYFSETQRNKGNFPGRFSGRQFSNSRSEMNVSTLELGDSALYLCASSLGDSHYEQYFGPGTRLTVT.

This sequence joins TRBV19 and TRBJ1-6; 7 bases are a match to TRBD1. Germline V gene data show CDR1 as LNHDA and CDR2 as SQIVND (reference sequence). There are 16 residues in the CDR3. J gave up 7 bases and V 3 bases, and 9 bases lay outside the gene matches. CDR3 in amino acids: CASSILGGRGNSPLHF. In DNA, the CDR3 is TGTGCCAGTAGTATTTTGGGGGGCAGGGGGAATTCACCCCTCCACTTT.

This chain connects TRBV5-1 to TRBJ2-5; D perhaps matches TRBD1 (6 bases). Germline values: CDR1 SGHRS, CDR2 YFSETQ. V gave up 4 bases and J gave up 4 bases, with 23 bases separating them. The CDR3 loop spans 17 amino acids. The CDR3 DNA reads TGCGCCAGCAGCCCGCCACCCAGGGGTCTTACGGGAGAGACCCAGTACTTC. Protein sequence: CASSPPPRGLTGETQYF.

The chain has TRBV7-2 and TRBJ2-7; D remains ambiguous. CDR1 is SGHTA and CDR2 is FQGNSA in the germline V gene. Trimming left V 2 bases short and J 3 bases short, with 5 bases between. The CDR3 length is 12 residues. The CDR3 is CASSLPYYEQYF. The CDR3, as DNA: TGTGCCAGCAGCTTACCCTACTACGAGCAGTACTTC.

This chain links TRBV5-1 with TRBJ1-1; no clear D. This CDR3 contains 15 residues. Germline values: CDR1 SGHRS, CDR2 YFSETQ. The V and J ends lost 1 base and 0 bases respectively, with 10 bases between them. This chain's CDR3 is CASSLMSEMNTEAFF. The CDR3 region has the DNA TGCGCCAGCAGCTTGATGTCAGAAATGAACACTGAAGCTTTCTTT.

This clone was seen a few times. The chain uses TRBV2 and TRBJ1-1; 11 nucleotides align to TRBD1. This CDR3 contains 13 residues. V was pared by 11 bases and J by 6 bases, with 8 bases of the junction left unmatched. Germline assignment: CDR1 SNHLY and CDR2 FYNNEI. The CDR3 region has the DNA TGTGCCGGCAATCCGGGACAGGGGGCTGAAGCTTTCTTT. This translates into CAGNPGQGAEAFF.

The chain is built from TRBV7-8 and TRBJ2-7, with TRBD1 matching over 9 bases. In germline, CDR1 is SGHVS, CDR2 FQNEAQ. There are 12 residues in the CDR3. V dropped 7 bases and J dropped 3; count of bases not matched to a gene: 1. The DNA for the CDR3 is TGTGCCAGCACGACAGGGGGCTACGAGCAGTACTTC. Its translation: CASTTGGYEQYF.